Listed below are T cell receptor beta chains from one sample, sequenced in a study of shared T cell receptors in the human thymus. Measured with immunoSEQ multiplex PCR; TCRdb has only the in-frame clones, and not every one. This table has 700,000 or so clones, 80% to 90% appearing once. This sample also belongs to another study, concerning human thymus T cells.

Specimen: thymocytes. The receptors were gathered from a girl under three years old with a congenital heart defect. Each CDR3 is given with its conserved first and last residue. Fields, in order: J gene, D gene, clone size, V gene, CDR3 protein, CDR3 DNA. A D gene is named only where the DNA matches it firmly. Not every row has a clone size; where given, it reads once, few, many or a size class.

TRBJ1-3,TRBD1,NA,TRBV5-1,CASSWSGTGSSGNTIYF,TGCGCCAGCAGCTGGTCGGGGACAGGAAGCTCTGGAAACACCATATATTTT
TRBJ1-5,TRBD1,NA,TRBV7-2,CASSSPGQGSNQPQHF,TGTGCCAGCAGCTCCCCGGGACAGGGGAGCAATCAGCCCCAGCATTTT
TRBJ2-3,NA,few,TRBV19,CASPESGTDTQYF,TGTGCCAGTCCGGAGTCCGGCACAGATACGCAGTATTTT
TRBJ1-2,TRBD1,NA,TRBV5-4,CASSLGQGANYGYTF,TGTGCCAGCAGCTTGGGACAGGGGGCAAACTATGGCTACACCTTC
TRBJ1-2,NA,NA,TRBV7-9,CASTKPSQAGELDGYTF,TGTGCCAGCACCAAGCCCTCTCAGGCAGGGGAGCTGGATGGCTACACCTTC
TRBJ2-4,NA,NA,TRBV18,CASSPGTCQYF,TGTGCCAGCTCACCCGGGACATGCCAGTACTTC
TRBJ1-3,TRBD1,once,TRBV18,CASSQTGVGNTIYF,TGTGCCAGCTCGCAAACAGGGGTTGGAAACACCATATATTTT
TRBJ1-3,NA,NA,TRBV5-5,CASSVQLGQRGYTIYF,TGTGCCAGCAGCGTTCAACTGGGACAAAGAGGGTACACCATATATTTT
TRBJ1-1,TRBD1,NA,TRBV27,CASSPQMTGGRKNTEAFF,TGTGCCAGCAGCCCACAAATGACAGGGGGCAGGAAGAACACTGAAGCTTTCTTT
TRBJ2-7,TRBD1,NA,TRBV5-4,CASSFKKSGQDTYEQYF,TGTGCCAGCAGCTTCAAAAAGTCGGGACAGGATACCTACGAGCAGTACTTC
TRBJ2-2,TRBD1,NA,TRBV14,CASSQLARTGADTGELFF,TGTGCCAGCAGCCAATTAGCCCGGACAGGGGCCGACACCGGGGAGCTGTTTTTT
TRBJ2-7,NA,NA,TRBV6-5,CASSYKASYEQYF,TGTGCCAGCAGTTACAAAGCTTCCTACGAGCAGTACTTC
TRBJ2-7,NA,NA,TRBV13,CASSLDSRLNYEQYF,TGTGCCAGCAGCTTAGACAGTCGTCTTAACTACGAGCAGTACTTC
TRBJ1-2,NA,NA,TRBV6-1,CASRFQAYGYTF,TGTGCCAGCAGGTTTCAGGCCTATGGCTACACCTTC
TRBJ1-2,NA,NA,TRBV9,CASSVGSGAGYGYTF,TGTGCCAGCAGCGTAGGGTCAGGGGCAGGGTATGGCTACACCTTC
TRBJ1-6,TRBD1,few,TRBV7-2,CASSLSGTADSYNSPLHF,TGTGCCAGCAGCCTCTCTGGGACAGCTGACTCCTATAATTCACCCCTCCACTTT
TRBJ1-5,NA,NA,TRBV28,CASIQVGQSPNQPQHF,TGTGCCAGCATTCAGGTGGGGCAGAGCCCCAATCAGCCCCAGCATTTT
TRBJ2-7,TRBD2,NA,TRBV25-1,CASSERGRLAGGLRYF,TGTGCCAGCAGTGAAAGGGGTAGACTAGCGGGGGGCCTTCGGTACTTC
TRBJ2-3,NA,once,TRBV19,CAGQFTDTQYF,TGTGCCGGCCAGTTCACAGATACGCAGTATTTT
TRBJ1-6,NA,NA,TRBV19,CASRGFHNSPLHF,TGTGCCAGTCGGGGTTTTCATAATTCACCCCTCCACTTT
TRBJ2-7,TRBD2,NA,TRBV5-6,CASSFSGDGNSYEQYF,TGTGCCAGCAGCTTTAGCGGGGACGGCAATTCCTACGAGCAGTACTTC
TRBJ2-2,TRBD1,NA,TRBV30,CAWTGQGRSTGELFF,TGTGCCTGGACCGGACAGGGGCGCAGCACCGGGGAGCTGTTTTTT
TRBJ1-3,NA,NA,TRBV19,CASLGVVSSGNTIYF,TGTGCCAGTCTAGGGGTGGTGAGCTCTGGAAACACCATATATTTT
TRBJ1-1,TRBD1,NA,TRBV4-3,CASSSRQGLETEAFF,TGCGCCAGCAGCAGCAGACAGGGACTGGAAACTGAAGCTTTCTTT
TRBJ2-6,NA,NA,TRBV19,CASTTTRVVNVLTF,TGTGCCAGTACCACCACGAGGGTAGTCAACGTCCTGACTTTC
TRBJ2-7,TRBD1,NA,TRBV4-3,CASSQAIGTGKGGDYEQYF,TGCGCCAGCAGCCAGGCAATCGGGACAGGGAAGGGAGGGGATTACGAGCAGTACTTC
TRBJ1-2,NA,NA,TRBV6-1,CASSEGGYRSNYGYTF,TGTGCCAGCAGTGAAGGGGGATACAGGTCTAACTATGGCTACACCTTC
TRBJ1-2,NA,NA,TRBV5-1,CASSQWLYGYGYTF,TGCGCCAGCAGCCAGTGGTTATATGGCTATGGCTACACCTTC
TRBJ1-1,TRBD1,NA,TRBV11-2,CASSTWDRTNTEAFF,TGTGCCAGCAGCACCTGGGACAGAACAAACACTGAAGCTTTCTTT
TRBJ2-1,TRBD2,NA,TRBV4-1,CASSQVRVRVLAGGSYEQFF,TGCGCCAGCAGCCAAGTGAGGGTTCGAGTCCTAGCGGGGGGGTCTTATGAGCAGTTCTTC
TRBJ1-1,TRBD1,NA,TRBV9,CASSVGQGVGGTEAFF,TGTGCCAGCAGCGTAGGGCAGGGGGTAGGGGGGACTGAAGCTTTCTTT
TRBJ2-1,NA,NA,TRBV4-3,CASSPRTEVINEQFF,TGCGCCAGCAGCCCACGGACGGAGGTCATCAATGAGCAGTTCTTC
TRBJ2-1,TRBD1,once,TRBV2,CASSQTGRVGYNEQFF,TGTGCCAGCAGCCAGACAGGGAGAGTTGGGTACAATGAGCAGTTCTTC
TRBJ2-7,TRBD1,NA,TRBV19,CASSITARQGIYEQYF,TGTGCCAGTAGTATCACGGCTCGACAGGGGATTTACGAGCAGTACTTC
TRBJ1-5,NA,once,TRBV15,CATSIRVQQPQHF,TGTGCCACCAGCATCAGGGTCCAACAGCCCCAGCATTTT
TRBJ2-3,TRBD2,NA,TRBV28,CASRLAGPYTDTQYF,TGTGCCAGCAGACTAGCGGGGCCCTACACAGATACGCAGTATTTT
TRBJ2-1,TRBD1,NA,TRBV25-1,CASSRRTGEYNEQFF,TGTGCCAGCAGTCGGAGGACAGGGGAATACAATGAGCAGTTCTTC
TRBJ1-5,TRBD1,few,TRBV15,CATSRDRGQGAANQPQHF,TGTGCCACCAGCAGAGATAGGGGGCAGGGGGCGGCCAATCAGCCCCAGCATTTT
TRBJ2-7,TRBD2,NA,TRBV7-2,CASTPGSGGIDYEQYF,TGTGCCAGCACCCCCGGTTCGGGGGGAATCGACTACGAGCAGTACTTC
TRBJ1-6,NA,NA,TRBV25-1,CASSGRSPSGSPLHF,TGTGCCAGCAGTGGGAGGTCGCCAAGTGGTTCACCCCTCCACTTT
TRBJ2-7,TRBD1,NA,TRBV5-4,CASSLRDRVDEQYF,TGTGCCAGCAGCTTACGGGACAGGGTGGACGAGCAGTACTTC
TRBJ1-1,NA,NA,TRBV7-9,CASSLILGLAFF,TGTGCCAGCAGCTTAATCCTAGGATTAGCTTTCTTT
TRBJ2-7,TRBD1,NA,TRBV7-6,CASSLTGYPYEQYF,TGTGCCAGCAGCTTGACAGGGTACCCCTACGAGCAGTACTTC
TRBJ1-2,NA,NA,TRBV19,CASTNRWGHGYTF,TGTGCCAGTACGAACAGGTGGGGCCATGGCTACACCTTC
TRBJ1-3,NA,few,TRBV28,CASSLATAPGNTIYF,TGTGCCAGCAGTTTAGCAACAGCCCCCGGAAACACCATATATTTT
TRBJ2-6,NA,NA,TRBV5-1,CASRYGSSGANVLTF,TGCGCCAGCAGATACGGGAGCTCTGGGGCCAACGTCCTGACTTTC
TRBJ2-1,TRBD2,NA,TRBV28,CASSSILTSGGHNEQFF,TGTGCCAGCAGTTCTATCTTGACTAGCGGGGGACACAATGAGCAGTTCTTC
TRBJ2-1,TRBD1,once,TRBV29-1,CSVARGRRTNFNEQFF,TGCAGCGTCGCCAGGGGGCGTCGAACAAACTTTAATGAGCAGTTCTTC
TRBJ1-5,NA,NA,TRBV7-8,CASNFQNSNSQPQHF,TGTGCCAGCAACTTTCAGAACAGCAACTCTCAGCCCCAGCATTTT
TRBJ2-1,TRBD2,NA,TRBV6-4,CASTFKNSKVAGASYNEQFF,TGTGCCAGCACATTTAAGAATTCGAAGGTAGCGGGGGCCTCCTACAATGAGCAGTTCTTC
TRBJ2-1,TRBD2,NA,TRBV9,CASSVPPLAGGHNEQFF,TGTGCCAGCAGCGTCCCCCCCCTAGCGGGGGGGCACAATGAGCAGTTCTTC
TRBJ1-4,NA,NA,TRBV4-1,CASSQDGSRRANEKLFF,TGCGCCAGCAGCCAAGATGGGTCGAGGAGGGCTAATGAAAAACTGTTTTTT
TRBJ2-5,NA,NA,TRBV7-8,CASSLGSSSEETQYF,TGTGCCAGCAGCTTAGGGTCCTCTAGTGAAGAGACCCAGTACTTC
TRBJ1-2,TRBD1,NA,TRBV6-5,CASSYSDRVKGYTF,TGTGCCAGCAGTTACTCGGACAGGGTGAAGGGCTACACCTTC
TRBJ2-5,TRBD2,NA,TRBV28,CASAGGGGGETQYF,TGTGCCAGCGCGGGAGGAGGTGGCGGGGAGACCCAGTACTTC
TRBJ1-2,NA,NA,TRBV14,CASSQEGQSRDGYTF,TGTGCCAGCAGCCAAGAAGGGCAGTCGCGGGATGGCTACACCTTC
TRBJ1-4,TRBD1,NA,TRBV15,CATSSGGGTGNEKLFF,TGTGCCACCAGCAGTGGAGGCGGGACAGGGAATGAAAAACTGTTTTTT